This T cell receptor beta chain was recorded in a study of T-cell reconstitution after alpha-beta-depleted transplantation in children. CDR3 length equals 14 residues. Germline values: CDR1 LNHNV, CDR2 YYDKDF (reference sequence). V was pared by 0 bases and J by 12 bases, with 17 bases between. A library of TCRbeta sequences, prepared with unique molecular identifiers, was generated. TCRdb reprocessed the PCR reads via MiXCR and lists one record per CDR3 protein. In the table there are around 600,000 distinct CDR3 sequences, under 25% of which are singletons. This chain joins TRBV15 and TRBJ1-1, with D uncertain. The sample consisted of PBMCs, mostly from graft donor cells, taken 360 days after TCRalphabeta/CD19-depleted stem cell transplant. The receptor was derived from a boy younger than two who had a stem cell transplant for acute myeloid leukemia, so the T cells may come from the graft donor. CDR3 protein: CATSRDPAGRQTFF. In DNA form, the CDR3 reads TGTGCCACCAGCAGAGATCCCGCGGGAAGGCAAACTTTCTTT.